This is a list of T cell receptor beta chains from one sample in a study of CD8 T cells in Susac syndrome. TCRdb used MiXCR to reprocess the immunoSEQ multiplex PCR reads, holding one entry per CDR3 protein. This table holds fewer than 200,000 distinct CDR3 sequences, roughly 90% found once. Sequencing was performed on CD4+ T cells from PBMCs. Every receptor here comes from a human donor with Susac syndrome. CDR3s include the opening cysteine and the closing phenylalanine or tryptophan. D genes are given only for firm matches. Clone sizes are given selectively: once, few, many, or a class where the clone is expanded.

d_call	j_call	clone_size	v_call	cdr3_aa	cdr3_nt
NA	TRBJ1-5	few	TRBV5-1	CASSNESNQPQHF	TGCGCCAGCAGTAATGAGAGCAATCAGCCCCAGCATTTT
TRBD2	TRBJ2-1	NA	TRBV3-1	CASSQVAGVGNEQFF	TGTGCCAGCAGCCAAGTAGCGGGAGTTGGTAATGAGCAGTTCTTC
TRBD1	TRBJ2-7	NA	TRBV20-1	CSARVLIPGTGSSYEQYF	TGCAGTGCTAGAGTCCTCATACCCGGGACAGGGAGCTCCTACGAGCAGTACTTC
NA	TRBJ2-7	once	TRBV28	CATSQQGFEQYF	TGTGCCACCAGCCAACAGGGTTTCGAGCAGTACTTC
NA	TRBJ2-3	NA	TRBV20-1	CSARPNPSGAWDTQYF	TGCAGTGCTAGACCGAACCCCTCCGGGGCTTGGGATACGCAGTATTTT
NA	TRBJ2-7	few	TRBV3-1	CASSKEGDEQYF	TGTGCCAGCAGCAAGGAGGGGGACGAGCAGTACTTC
NA	TRBJ2-5	NA	TRBV28	CASSLSAATQYF	TGTGCCAGCAGTTTATCCGCGGCGACCCAGTACTTC
NA	TRBJ2-2	NA	TRBV6-6	CASSSSRSTGELFF	TGTGCCAGCAGTTCATCGAGGTCTACCGGGGAGCTGTTTTTT
NA	TRBJ1-5	NA	TRBV20-1	CSAREGQSNQPQHF	TGCAGTGCTAGAGAGGGCCAGAGTAATCAGCCCCAGCATTTT
NA	TRBJ2-7	NA	TRBV6-5	CASSRGFEQYF	TGTGCCAGCAGCCGTGGATTCGAGCAGTACTTC
TRBD2	TRBJ2-1	NA	TRBV5-1	CASSRTKGLAGNEQFF	TGCGCCAGCAGCCGGACAAAGGGACTAGCAGGCAATGAGCAGTTCTTC
NA	TRBJ1-6	NA	TRBV6-6	CASSYEGRVDSPLHF	TGTGCCAGCAGTTACGAGGGGCGGGTCGATTCACCCCTCCACTTT
NA	TRBJ1-2	NA	TRBV20-1	CSASKTGSNYGYTF	TGCAGTGCTAGCAAGACAGGTTCTAACTATGGCTACACCTTC
NA	TRBJ1-4	NA	TRBV5-8	CASSLGQLNEKLFF	TGTGCCAGCAGCTTGGGGCAGTTGAATGAAAAACTGTTTTTT